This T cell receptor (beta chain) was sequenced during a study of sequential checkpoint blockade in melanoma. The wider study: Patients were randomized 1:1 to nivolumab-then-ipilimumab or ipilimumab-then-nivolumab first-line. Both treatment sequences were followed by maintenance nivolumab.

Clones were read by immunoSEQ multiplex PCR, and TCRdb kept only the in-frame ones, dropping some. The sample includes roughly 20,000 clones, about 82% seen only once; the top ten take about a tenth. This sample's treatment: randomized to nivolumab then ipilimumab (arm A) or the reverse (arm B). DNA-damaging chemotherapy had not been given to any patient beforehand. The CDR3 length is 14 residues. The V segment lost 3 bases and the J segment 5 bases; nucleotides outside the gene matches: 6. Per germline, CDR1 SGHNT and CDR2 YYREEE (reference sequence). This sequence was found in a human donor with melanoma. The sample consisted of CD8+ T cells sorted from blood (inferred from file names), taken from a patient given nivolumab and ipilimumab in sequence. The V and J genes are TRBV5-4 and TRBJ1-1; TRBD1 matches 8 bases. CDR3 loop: CASSYGTGETEAFF. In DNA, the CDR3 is TGTGCCAGCAGCTACGGGACAGGCGAAACTGAAGCTTTCTTT. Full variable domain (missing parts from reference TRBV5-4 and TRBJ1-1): ETGVTQSPTHLIKTRGQQVTLRCSSQSGHNTVSWYQQALGQGPQFIFQYYREEENGRGNFPPRFSGLQFPNYSSELNVNALELDDSALYLCASSYGTGETEAFFGQGTRLTVV.